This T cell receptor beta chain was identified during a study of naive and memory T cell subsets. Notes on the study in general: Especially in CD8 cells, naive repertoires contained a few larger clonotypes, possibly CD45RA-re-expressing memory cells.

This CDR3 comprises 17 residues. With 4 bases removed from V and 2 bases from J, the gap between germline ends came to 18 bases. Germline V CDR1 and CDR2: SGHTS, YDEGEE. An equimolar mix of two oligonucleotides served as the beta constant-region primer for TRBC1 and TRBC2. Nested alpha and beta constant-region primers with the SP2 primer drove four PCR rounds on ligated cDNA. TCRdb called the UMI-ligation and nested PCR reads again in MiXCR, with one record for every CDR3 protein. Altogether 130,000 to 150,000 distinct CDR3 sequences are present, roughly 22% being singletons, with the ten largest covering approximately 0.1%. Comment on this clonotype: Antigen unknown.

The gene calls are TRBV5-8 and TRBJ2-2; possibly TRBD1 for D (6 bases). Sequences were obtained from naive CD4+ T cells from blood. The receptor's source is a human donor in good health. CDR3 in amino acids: CASSNSFSGVNTGELFF. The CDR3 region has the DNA TGTGCCAGCAGCAATTCCTTCTCAGGGGTTAACACCGGGGAGCTGTTTTTT.